What follows are 20 T cell receptor beta chains derived from one specimen sequenced in a study of cytomegalovirus exposure and HLA in healthy donors. Profiling relied on immunoSEQ multiplex PCR, and the TCRdb table lists in-frame clones only, not all of them. The sample includes some 99,000 clones, 88% seen only once; the top ten take more than 2%. Sequencing was performed on PBMCs. Source of these receptors: a woman between 18 and 29 years old in good health and CMV-seronegative.

This clone was found a few times. The gene calls are TRBV11-3 and TRBJ1-1, with D possibly being TRBD1 (5 bases). The CDR3 has 14 residues. Germline CDR1 is SGHNT and CDR2 is YENEEA. Deletions cut 1 base from V and 0 bases from J, with 6 bases between. The CDR3 bases are TGTGCCAGCAGCTTAGCAGGGCTGAACACTGAAGCTTTCTTT. Protein product: CASSLAGLNTEAFF.

The J gene is TRBJ2-7, the V gene TRBV4-2; 11 bases align to TRBD1. Germline CDR1 reads LGHNA; CDR2 reads YNFKEQ. V shed 1 base and J 3 bases; nucleotides not matched to a gene: 5. The CDR3 is made up of 16 amino acids. This chain's CDR3 is CASSQVEGTGGYEQYF. The CDR3 DNA follows: TGTGCCAGCAGCCAAGTAGAGGGGACAGGGGGCTACGAGCAGTACTTC.

The chain employs TRBV9 and TRBJ2-1; 9 positions match TRBD2. CDR1 and CDR2 from the germline V gene are SGDLS and YYNGEE. Losses at the gene ends were 0 bases for V and 5 bases for J; bases not matched to a gene: 6. The CDR3 sequence is 16 residues long. CDR3 region: CASSVGASGANNEQFF. CDR3 nucleotides: TGTGCCAGCAGCGTAGGGGCTAGCGGGGCGAACAATGAGCAGTTCTTC.

This rearrangement joins TRBV7-8 to TRBJ1-2; perhaps TRBD1 as D (6 bases). Trimming shortened V by 5 bases and J by 2 bases, and 21 bases separated the two germline ends. The germline gives CDR1 SGHVS, CDR2 FQNEAQ. The CDR3 is 17 residues long. The CDR3 reads CASSLNPQGGSNYGYTF. The CDR3 nucleotides read TGTGCCAGCAGCCTCAACCCGCAAGGGGGATCAAACTATGGCTACACCTTC.

The chain recombines TRBV7-2 with TRBJ2-1, with 7 bases identical to TRBD1. V shed 5 bases and J 3 bases; nucleotides not matched to a gene: 7. The length of the CDR3 is 15 residues. In germline, CDR1 is SGHTA, CDR2 FQGNSA. CDR3 amino acids: CASSASGGHYNEQFF. The CDR3 DNA sequence: TGTGCCAGCAGCGCGTCAGGGGGACACTACAATGAGCAGTTCTTC.

The chain couples TRBV27 to TRBJ2-4; 7 nucleotides line up with TRBD1. The trim removed 5 bases at V and 0 bases at J, leaving 13 bases unmatched. Germline lookup yields CDR1 MNHEY and CDR2 SMNVEV (reference sequence). The CDR3 consists of 18 residues. CDR3 loop: CASSPLPGQNLAKNIQYF. CDR3 DNA sequence: TGTGCCAGCAGTCCCCTCCCGGGACAGAACTTAGCCAAAAACATTCAGTACTTC.

This clone was seen only once. The chain couples TRBV28 to TRBJ2-7; maybe TRBD2 (6 bases). Germline CDR1 MDHEN, CDR2 SYDVKM. The CDR3 loop spans 12 amino acids. Trimming took 4 bases from V and 4 from J, leaving 8 bases between them. The CDR3, as DNA: TGTGCCAGCAGTTATGGGAGGTACGAGCAGTACTTC. Protein: CASSYGRYEQYF.

This chain connects TRBV18 to TRBJ1-3, with 8 bases identical to TRBD1. The CDR3 contains 16 residues. CDR1 and CDR2 from the germline V gene are KGHSH and LQKENI. With V trimmed by 0 bases and J by 2 bases, 3 bases remained unmatched. The CDR3 loop reads CASSPPQGVAGNTIYF. The CDR3 region has the DNA TGTGCCAGCTCACCACCACAGGGGGTTGCTGGAAACACCATATATTTT.

The V gene is TRBV19, the J gene TRBJ2-1; D perhaps matches TRBD2 (5 bases). The CDR3 has 15 amino acids. With 4 bases removed from V and 5 bases from J, the gap between germline ends came to 15 bases. Germline V gene data show CDR1 as LNHDA and CDR2 as SQIVND (reference sequence). The CDR3 DNA reads TGTGCCAGTAGTAGAAGCGGCTCCAATGACAATGAGCAGTTCTTC. Translating it yields CASSRSGSNDNEQFF. Full variable domain (outside the CDR3, taken from reference TRBV19 and TRBJ2-1): DGGITQSPKYLFRKEGQNVTLSCEQNLNHDAMYWYRQDPGQGLRLIYYSQIVNDFQKGDIAEGYSVSREKKESFPLTVTSAQKNPTAFYLCASSRSGSNDNEQFFGPGTRLTVL.

The chain employs TRBV4-2 and TRBJ2-7, with D possibly being TRBD2 (6 bases). Trimming took off 3 bases at V and 6 bases at J, with 9 bases between the two ends. This CDR3 has 12 amino acids. Germline values: CDR1 LGHNA, CDR2 YNFKEQ. The chain's CDR3 is CASSHEAGEQYF. CDR3 nucleotides: TGTGCCAGCAGCCACGAAGCGGGCGAGCAGTACTTC.

Details on this clone: At one end the junction does not follow the germline gene, possibly because of a read error. The chain links TRBV27 to TRBJ2-4; the match to TRBD2 covers 16 bases. Per the germline V gene, CDR1 is MNHEY and CDR2 is SMNVEV (reference sequence). This CDR3 has 14 amino acids. The CDR3 here is CASSASGTSGRADF. Here the CDR3 DNA reads TGTGCCAGCAGTGCTTCCGGGACTAGCGGGAGGGCCGACTTC.

CDR3 DNA sequence: TGTGCCAGCAGCAGAGGGACAGGGACCGGGGCCAACGTCCTGACTTTC. It yields the protein CASSRGTGTGANVLTF. This rearrangement joins TRBV7-9 to TRBJ2-6, with 9 bases aligning to TRBD1. Germline trimming cut 5 bases from V and 4 bases from J; bases unmatched to any gene: 6. This CDR3 is 16 amino acids long. Germline V lookup: CDR1 SEHNR, CDR2 FQNEAQ (reference sequence).

The chain uses TRBV5-1 and TRBJ1-1; 10 bases are a match to TRBD1. Germline CDR1 and CDR2: SGHRS and YFSETQ. Trimming cost V 3 bases and J 0 bases; bases outside gene matches: 5. CDR3 length: 16 residues. CDR3 bases: TGCGCCAGCAGCTCGACAGGGGGCACCATGAACACTGAAGCTTTCTTT. It encodes CASSSTGGTMNTEAFF.

This clone occurred once. The chain recombines TRBV7-6 with TRBJ2-5; tentative D call: TRBD2 (5 bases). CDR1 SGHVS and CDR2 FNYEAQ come from the germline V gene. The length of the CDR3 is 14 residues. V gave up 2 bases and J gave up 4 bases, with 11 bases separating them. CDR3 DNA: TGTGCCAGCAGCTTATTTGGGAGTTTAGAGACCCAGTACTTC. Protein: CASSLFGSLETQYF.

The V gene is TRBV28, the J gene TRBJ2-7; weak D call: TRBD2 (5 bases). Trimming pared 7 bases from V and 0 bases from J, leaving 16 bases between. Germline CDR1 MDHEN, CDR2 SYDVKM. The CDR3 runs 15 residues. CDR3 in amino acids: CASNPSEASSYEQYF. Written as DNA, the CDR3 is TGTGCCAGCAACCCCTCGGAGGCGAGCTCCTACGAGCAGTACTTC.

The V gene is TRBV9, the J gene TRBJ1-1, with D perhaps TRBD1 (6 bases). The CDR3 sequence is 13 residues long. CDR1 is SGDLS and CDR2 is YYNGEE in the germline V gene. Trimming stripped 0 bases from V and 5 bases from J, with 8 bases between. CDR3 loop: CASSVEQGTEAFF. In DNA, the CDR3 is TGTGCCAGCAGCGTAGAGCAGGGGACTGAAGCTTTCTTT.

This chain uses TRBV18 with TRBJ2-3; TRBD2 is a possible D gene (7 bases). CDR1 is KGHSH, CDR2 LQKENI, per germline. V was shortened by 4 bases and J by 8 bases, with 19 bases between the two germline ends. The CDR3 runs 15 residues. The CDR3 protein is CASSRGGGRGGTQYF. The DNA of the CDR3 is TGTGCCAGCTCACGCGGCGGGGGCCGAGGGGGTACGCAGTATTTT.

V and J are TRBV6-5 and TRBJ2-5; no definite D call. Germline CDR1 reads MNHEY; CDR2 reads SVGAGI. The CDR3 totals 13 residues. V was clipped by 7 bases and J by 6 bases, with 15 bases between them. The CDR3 protein is CASTEPGSQTQYF. As DNA, the CDR3 is TGTGCCAGCACCGAGCCAGGCAGCCAGACCCAGTACTTC.

The chain links TRBV7-9 to TRBJ1-5; 7 bases align to TRBD1. The germline V gene encodes CDR1 SEHNR and CDR2 FQNEAQ (reference sequence). Losses at the gene ends were 5 bases for V and 6 bases for J; bases not matched to a gene: 7. The CDR3 consists of 14 residues. In DNA, the CDR3 is TGTGCCAGCAGCCAGACAGGGAGCGGTCAGCCCCAGCATTTT. Protein product: CASSQTGSGQPQHF.

V gene TRBV30 combines with J gene TRBJ1-1, with D perhaps TRBD1 (5 bases). There are 11 residues in the CDR3. Trimming left V 8 bases short and J 5 bases short, with 12 bases between. Germline assignment: CDR1 GTSNPN and CDR2 SVGIG (reference sequence). Here the CDR3 DNA reads TGTGCCCAGAGGCGGGGGACTGAAGCTTTCTTT. Amino acid sequence: CAQRRGTEAFF.